This T cell receptor (beta chain) was recovered during a study of regulatory T cells in long-lasting Graves disease. Researchers made TCR beta libraries by using iRepertoire HTBI primers and running Arm-PCR on CDR3 regions. MiXCR was run by TCRdb on the multiplex PCR reads, yielding one entry per CDR3 protein. This sample has more than 350,000 distinct CDR3 sequences, with roughly 21% found just once. As to time point: persistent/refractory GD, antithyroid drugs over 5 years with positive TRAb. Scientists built the TCR library using RNA that was extracted from PBMCs. V gave up 2 bases and J gave up 1 base, with 10 bases separating them. The CDR3 length is 15 residues.

The source is a female donor with Graves disease. V gene TRBV12-3 or TRBV12-4 combines with J gene TRBJ2-3, with a tentative D call TRBD2 (5 bases). This specimen consisted of peripheral blood mononuclear cells (PBMCs), obtained when the disease was refractory, from a patient treated with antithyroid drugs. Here the CDR3 reads CASSLTRQGTDTQYF. The CDR3 nucleotides read TGTGCCAGCAGTTTAACTAGGCAGGGCACAGATACGCAGTATTTT.